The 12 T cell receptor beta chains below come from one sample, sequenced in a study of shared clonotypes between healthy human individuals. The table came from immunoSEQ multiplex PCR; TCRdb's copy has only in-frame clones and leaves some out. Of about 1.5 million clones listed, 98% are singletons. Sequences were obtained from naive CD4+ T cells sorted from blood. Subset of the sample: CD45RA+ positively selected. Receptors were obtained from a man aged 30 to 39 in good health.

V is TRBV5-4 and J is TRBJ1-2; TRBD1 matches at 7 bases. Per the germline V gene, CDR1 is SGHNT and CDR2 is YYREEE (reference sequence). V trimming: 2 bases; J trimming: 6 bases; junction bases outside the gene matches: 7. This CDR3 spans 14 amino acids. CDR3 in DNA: TGTGCCAGCAGCTTAGAACAGGGGAGAAATGGCTACACCTTC. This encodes CASSLEQGRNGYTF.

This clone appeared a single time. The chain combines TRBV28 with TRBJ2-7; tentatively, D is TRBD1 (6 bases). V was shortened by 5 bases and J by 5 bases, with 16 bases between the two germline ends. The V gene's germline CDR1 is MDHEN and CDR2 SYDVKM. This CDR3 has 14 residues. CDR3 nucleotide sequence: TGTGCCAGCAGTCGAGCAGGGGTTACCCACGAGCAGTACTTC. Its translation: CASSRAGVTHEQYF.

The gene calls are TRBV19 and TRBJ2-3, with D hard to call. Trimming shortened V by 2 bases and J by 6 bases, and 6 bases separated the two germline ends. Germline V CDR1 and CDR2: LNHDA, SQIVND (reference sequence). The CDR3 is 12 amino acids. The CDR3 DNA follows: TGTGCCAGTAGTATACGGGCGGATACGCAGTATTTT. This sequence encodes CASSIRADTQYF.

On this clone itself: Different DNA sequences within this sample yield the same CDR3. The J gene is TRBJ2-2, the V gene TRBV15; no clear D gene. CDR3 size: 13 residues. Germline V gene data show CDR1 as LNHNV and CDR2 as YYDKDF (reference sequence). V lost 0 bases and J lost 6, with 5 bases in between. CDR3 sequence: CATSRDRAGELFF. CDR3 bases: TGTGCCACCAGCAGAGATAGGGCCGGGGAGCTGTTTTTT.

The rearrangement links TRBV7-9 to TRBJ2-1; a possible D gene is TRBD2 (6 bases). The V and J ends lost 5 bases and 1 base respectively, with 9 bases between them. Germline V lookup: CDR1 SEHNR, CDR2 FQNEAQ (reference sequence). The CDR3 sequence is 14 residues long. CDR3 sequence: CASSRGVSYNEQFF. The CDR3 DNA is TGTGCCAGCAGCCGCGGGGTATCCTACAATGAGCAGTTCTTC.

CDR3 loop: CASSRYVGVQQGVGYTF. Written as DNA, the CDR3 is TGTGCCAGCAGCCGATATGTTGGGGTCCAACAGGGGGTTGGCTACACCTTC. V is TRBV14 and J is TRBJ1-2, with TRBD1 matching 8 bases. Losses at the gene ends were 4 bases for V and 7 bases for J; bases not matched to a gene: 17. The germline V gene encodes CDR1 SGHDN and CDR2 FVKESK. This CDR3 is 17 amino acids long.

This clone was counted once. The CDR3 region is CSSRTASPTDTQYF. As DNA, the CDR3 is TGCAGCTCCCGGACAGCGAGCCCCACAGATACGCAGTATTTT. The gene calls are TRBV29-1 and TRBJ2-3; the D gene is possibly TRBD1 (6 bases). The CDR3 is 14 amino acids. The germline CDR1 and CDR2 sequences are SQVTM and ANQGSEA. V lost 8 bases and J lost 2, with 17 bases in between.

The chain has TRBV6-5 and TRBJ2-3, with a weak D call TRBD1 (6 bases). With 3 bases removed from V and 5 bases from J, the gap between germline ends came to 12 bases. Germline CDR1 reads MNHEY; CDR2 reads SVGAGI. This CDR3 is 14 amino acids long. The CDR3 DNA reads TGTGCCAGCAGTTATCAACAGGGCCAAGATACGCAGTATTTT. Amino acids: CASSYQQGQDTQYF.

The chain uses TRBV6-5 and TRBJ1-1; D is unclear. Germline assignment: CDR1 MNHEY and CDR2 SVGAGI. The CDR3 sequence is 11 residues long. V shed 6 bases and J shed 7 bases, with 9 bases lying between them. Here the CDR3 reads CASSQSGEAFF. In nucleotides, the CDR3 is TGTGCCAGCAGCCAATCAGGTGAAGCTTTCTTT.

Here the CDR3 reads CASSGTGAFNEQFF. The CDR3 coding sequence is TGTGCCAGCTCCGGGACAGGGGCATTCAATGAGCAGTTCTTC. The chain links TRBV27 to TRBJ2-1, with TRBD1 matching over 10 bases. This CDR3 has 14 residues. Germline V gene lookup returns CDR1 MNHEY and CDR2 SMNVEV (reference sequence). The V and J ends lost 8 bases and 6 bases, in that order; junction bases with no gene match: 7.

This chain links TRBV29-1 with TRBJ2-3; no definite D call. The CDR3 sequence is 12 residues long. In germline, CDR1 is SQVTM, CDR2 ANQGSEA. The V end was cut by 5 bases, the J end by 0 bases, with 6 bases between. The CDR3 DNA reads TGCAGCGTTCTGGACAGCACAGATACGCAGTATTTT. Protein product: CSVLDSTDTQYF.

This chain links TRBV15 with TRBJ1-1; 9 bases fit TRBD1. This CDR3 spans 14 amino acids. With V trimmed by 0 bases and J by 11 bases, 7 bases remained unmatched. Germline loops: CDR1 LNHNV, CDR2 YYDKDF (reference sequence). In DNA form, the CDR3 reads TGTGCCACCAGCAGAGACCCGGGACAGGGCTTTGCTTTCTTT. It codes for CATSRDPGQGFAFF.